This T cell receptor (beta chain) originates from a study of monozygotic twins with inflammatory bowel disease. TCRdb reanalyzed the 5' RACE reads and collapses them to one entry per CDR3 protein, without DNA. Recorded for this sample: 350,000 to 550,000 distinct CDR3 sequences. Total RNA isolation used whole blood (no T cell sorting was performed). The CDR3 has 15 amino acids. Per the germline V gene, CDR1 is SGHNT and CDR2 is YYREEE (reference sequence). The sequenced sample was blood. This chain uses TRBV5-4 with TRBJ2-5; the TCRdb D gene call, TRBD2, has no DNA to confirm it. The clonotype comes from a human donor with ulcerative colitis or Crohn's disease, or a healthy co-twin of an affected twin (not recorded which). CDR3 residues: CASSSPLADQETQYF.